This TCR beta chain was captured in a study of graft-versus-host responses after intestinal transplantation. Points from the study as a whole: Ileal or blood samples showed some GvH clones first, and such clones were also found in recipient marrow.

This clone was observed a few times. Antigen: not known. Germline CDR1 and CDR2: SEHNR and FQNEAQ (reference sequence). CDR3 size: 14 residues. V shed 3 bases and J shed 4 bases, with 10 bases lying between them. The method was immunoSEQ multiplex PCR; TCRdb's version includes in-frame clones alone and lacks a portion of them. Altogether 65,000 to 90,000 clones are present, roughly 90% being singletons, with the ten largest covering roughly 0.4%. This TCR was recovered from a human donor who was the organ donor for an intestinal transplant. J is TRBJ1-5 and V is TRBV7-9; a possible D gene is TRBD1 (6 bases). Here the sequenced sample was unstimulated CD8+ T cells sorted from spleen or lymph node cells, taken before transplant. CDR3: CASSLTGRNQPQHF. The CDR3, as DNA: TGTGCCAGCAGCTTGACAGGAAGGAATCAGCCCCAGCATTTT.